The entry that follows covers one T cell receptor (beta chain) sequence. Antigen specificity is unknown. The data belong to a study of T cells in localized non-small cell lung cancer. Study results and limitations: Of the tissues analyzed, uninvolved adjacent lung showed maximal T cell clonality, greater than tumor. There were a median around 59 of the top 100 tumor clones appearing in adjacent lung. Since sequencing was restricted to only one region of the tumor, intratumor heterogeneity remains a possibility. Longer overall survival accompanied higher blood T cell density.

Profiled with immunoSEQ multiplex PCR; TCRdb holds only in-frame clones, not every one. The data show over 70,000 clones, approximately 87% seen once. V was pared by 3 bases and J by 4 bases, with 7 bases of the junction left unmatched. This CDR3 comprises 15 residues. In germline, CDR1 is SEHNR, CDR2 FQNEAQ (reference sequence). Sequences were derived from peripheral blood, sampled before any cancer treatment. This sequence originates from a male donor aged 60 or older with stage III squamous cell lung carcinoma. This chain links TRBV7-9 with TRBJ1-1; 8 nucleotides align to TRBD1. CDR3 bases: TGTGCCAGCAGCTTTCCGATGGACAGGGTCACTGAAGCTTTCTTT. It specifies CASSFPMDRVTEAFF.